The next 26 T cell receptor beta chains were all read from a single sample in a study of T cell responses to AZD1222 COVID-19 vaccine. Sequencing was performed with immunoSEQ multiplex PCR; in TCRdb, only in-frame clones are kept and a portion is missing. The table has more than 95,000 clones, around 93% seen once. Here the sequenced sample was peripheral blood, taken on day 0 of AZD1222 vaccination. The receptors were gathered from an adult in good health.

This clone was detected only a few times. The chain uses TRBV6-2 or TRBV6-3 and TRBJ1-5; no definite D call. Trimming cost V 2 bases and J 1 base, with 15 bases left between them. Germline V gives CDR1 MNHEY, CDR2 SVGEGT. The CDR3 contains 17 residues. In DNA form, the CDR3 reads TGTGCCAGCAGTTACCCAGAGCTCGCCAAGAGCAATCAGCCCCAGCATTTT. Its translation is CASSYPELAKSNQPQHF.

The chain combines TRBV5-5 with TRBJ2-7; the D gene is possibly TRBD2 (6 bases). V lost 0 bases and J 3 bases, leaving 10 bases between the germline ends. Germline V lookup: CDR1 SGHKS, CDR2 YYEKEE (reference sequence). The CDR3 consists of 14 residues. The CDR3 region has the DNA TGTGCCAGCAGCTTGGGACTAGATCTCTACGAGCAGTACTTC. As protein: CASSLGLDLYEQYF.

The rearrangement joins TRBV5-1 to TRBJ2-5; 8 bases map to TRBD1. This CDR3 has 14 amino acids. CDR1 and CDR2 (germline): SGHRS, YFSETQ. Unmatched junction bases numbered 7, after V lost 4 bases and J lost 5 bases. CDR3 in amino acids: CASSLDRVGETQYF. The CDR3 DNA is TGCGCCAGCAGCCTGGACAGGGTTGGGGAGACCCAGTACTTC.

The chain carries TRBV6-1 and TRBJ2-5; the D is unclear. This CDR3 spans 11 amino acids. In germline, CDR1 is MNHNS, CDR2 SASEGT. V lost 1 base and J 4 bases, leaving 1 base between the germline ends. CDR3 DNA sequence: TGTGCCAGCAGTGAAGTAGAGACCCAGTACTTC. Its translation: CASSEVETQYF.

For this clone: This specimen includes other DNA sequences encoding the same CDR3. The chain has TRBV19 and TRBJ2-5; D gene ambiguous. Germline CDR1 LNHDA, CDR2 SQIVND (reference sequence). The CDR3 sequence is 13 residues long. With 3 bases removed from V and 5 bases from J, the gap between germline ends came to 10 bases. CDR3 amino acids: CASSIERGETQYF. CDR3 coding DNA: TGTGCCAGTAGTATTGAGCGTGGTGAGACCCAGTACTTC.

This rearrangement joins TRBV28 to TRBJ1-6; 7 bases match TRBD1. In germline, CDR1 is MDHEN, CDR2 SYDVKM. Losses at the gene ends were 5 bases for V and 10 bases for J; bases not matched to a gene: 14. The CDR3 runs to 16 residues. The CDR3 DNA reads as TGTGCCAGCAGTCCCCGAGAGGGGGCGGGTGACTCACCCCTCCACTTT. Its protein is CASSPREGAGDSPLHF.

This clone came up once. The chain carries TRBV7-3 and TRBJ2-5; no clear D. Germline V CDR1 and CDR2: SGHTA, FQGTGA. Trimming cost V 0 bases and J 2 bases, with 10 bases left between them. The CDR3 length is 15 residues. CDR3 bases: TGTGCCAGCAGCTTAACTAGGGCAGAACAAGAGACCCAGTACTTC. This sequence encodes CASSLTRAEQETQYF.

This chain connects TRBV7-2 to TRBJ1-2; tentative D call: TRBD1 (6 bases). The germline V and J ends were trimmed by 4 bases and 4 bases, with 10 bases remaining between them. Germline V gene lookup returns CDR1 SGHTA and CDR2 FQGNSA. The CDR3 consists of 13 residues. CDR3 in DNA: TGTGCCAGCAGCTCGAGGACAGCCTATGGCTACACCTTC. The encoded protein is CASSSRTAYGYTF. The whole variable domain, filled in from reference TRBV7-2 and TRBJ1-2, reads GAGVSQSPSNKVTEKGKDVELRCDPISGHTALYWYRQSLGQGLEFLIYFQGNSAPDKSGLPSDRFSAERTGGSVSTLTIQRTQQEDSAVYLCASSSRTAYGYTFGSGTRLTVV.

The chain couples TRBV2 to TRBJ1-5; tentative D call: TRBD1 (5 bases). The germline CDR1 and CDR2 sequences are SNHLY and FYNNEI. V was pared by 7 bases and J by 0 bases, with 19 bases between. The CDR3 runs to 17 residues. The CDR3 reads CASKQGGSVYSNQPQHF. The CDR3 DNA sequence: TGTGCCAGCAAGCAGGGTGGGAGCGTCTATAGCAATCAGCCCCAGCATTTT.

This sequence joins TRBV4-1 and TRBJ2-7, with 7 bases that match TRBD1. Germline-derived CDR1 and CDR2 are MGHRA and YSYEKL. J was trimmed by 1 base and V by 4 bases; bases with no gene match: 13. The CDR3 has 17 amino acids. CDR3 bases: TGCGCCAGCAGCCGATCCCAGGGGACAGAGGTTTCCTACGAGCAGTACTTC. The encoded protein is CASSRSQGTEVSYEQYF.

The chain joins TRBV11-2 to TRBJ1-1, with TRBD1 as a possible D gene (5 bases). Trimming removed 0 bases from V and 6 bases from J, with 8 bases in between. The CDR3 loop spans 13 amino acids. Germline V CDR1 and CDR2: SGHAT, FQNNGV. The CDR3 loop is CASSLEQDSEAFF. The CDR3 DNA follows: TGTGCCAGCAGCTTAGAACAGGATTCTGAAGCTTTCTTT.

The rearrangement links TRBV3-1 (or the pseudogene TRBV3-2) to TRBJ2-7; D remains unclear. Trimming removed 2 bases at V and 1 base at J, with 12 bases between. The germline CDR1 and CDR2 sequences are LGHDT and YNNKEL (reference sequence). The CDR3 has 15 residues. The CDR3 DNA reads as TGTGCCAGCAGCCAACTCAGGCCTGGGTCCTACGAGCAGTACTTC. This translates into CASSQLRPGSYEQYF.

The V gene is TRBV4-1, the J gene TRBJ2-2; D remains ambiguous. Trimming took 0 bases from V and 7 from J, leaving 12 bases between them. The CDR3 is 15 residues long. Germline CDR1 MGHRA, CDR2 YSYEKL. The CDR3 nucleotides read TGCGCCAGCAGCCAAGAAGCGCAACTCTTCGGGGAGCTGTTTTTT. It is translated as CASSQEAQLFGELFF.

This sequence joins TRBV9 and TRBJ2-6; D remains unclear. Per germline, CDR1 SGDLS and CDR2 YYNGEE. Trimming cost V 3 bases and J 1 base, with 2 bases left between them. The CDR3 length is 13 residues. The CDR3 spells CASSDSGANVLTF. Written as DNA, the CDR3 is TGTGCCAGCAGCGATTCTGGGGCCAACGTCCTGACTTTC.

The chain has TRBV27 and TRBJ2-7; TRBD1 agrees at 8 bases. Per the germline V gene, CDR1 is MNHEY and CDR2 is SMNVEV (reference sequence). V shed 5 bases, J shed 5 bases, and the junction held 5 bases outside the gene matches. This CDR3 has 13 amino acids. CDR3 residues: CASSPRTGNEQYF. The CDR3, as DNA: TGTGCCAGCAGTCCCCGGACAGGGAACGAGCAGTACTTC.

This sequence joins TRBV2 and TRBJ1-1; 7 bases match TRBD1. Germline CDR1 reads SNHLY; CDR2 reads FYNNEI. V lost 6 bases and J lost 4; bases outside the gene matches: 8. The CDR3 is 14 amino acids. CDR3 sequence reads: CASSYRGGGTEAFF. CDR3 sequence (DNA): TGTGCCAGCAGCTACAGGGGAGGGGGCACTGAAGCTTTCTTT.

This clone was detected only once. This rearrangement joins TRBV27 to TRBJ2-7; D is possibly TRBD1 (5 bases). The CDR3 totals 14 residues. V was trimmed by 2 bases and J by 4 bases, leaving 12 bases between them. From germline, CDR1 is MNHEY and CDR2 SMNVEV (reference sequence). The CDR3 region is CASSLRTPGYEQYF. The CDR3 bases are TGTGCCAGCAGTTTAAGGACACCCGGGTACGAGCAGTACTTC.

The gene calls are TRBV2 and TRBJ1-2; D gene uncertain. This CDR3 region has 14 residues. CDR1 and CDR2 from the germline V gene are SNHLY and FYNNEI. V was cut by 5 bases and J by 0 bases, with 10 bases left in between. CDR3 sequence (DNA): TGTGCCAGCAGTCCCCGAGGTTCTAACTATGGCTACACCTTC. Encoded protein: CASSPRGSNYGYTF.

This rearrangement joins TRBV9 to TRBJ1-1; the D gene is possibly TRBD1 (6 bases). There are 14 residues in the CDR3. CDR1 is SGDLS, CDR2 YYNGEE, per germline. Trimming stripped 2 bases from V and 1 base from J, with 9 bases between. The CDR3 loop is CASSVGTQNTEAFF. CDR3 nucleotide sequence: TGTGCCAGCAGCGTGGGGACACAGAACACTGAAGCTTTCTTT. Based on the CDR3 plus reference TRBV9 and TRBJ1-1, the full variable domain is DSGVTQTPKHLITATGQRVTLRCSPRSGDLSVYWYQQSLDQGLQFLIQYYNGEERAKGNILERFSAQQFPDLHSELNLSSLELGDSALYFCASSVGTQNTEAFFGQGTRLTVV.

The chain recombines TRBV9 with TRBJ1-3; TRBD1 agrees at 7 bases. The CDR3 is 15 residues long. J gave up 6 bases and V 0 bases, and 6 bases lay outside the gene matches. CDR1 is SGDLS, CDR2 YYNGEE, per germline. CDR3 amino acids: CASSVAPGGVNTIYF. The CDR3 DNA is TGTGCCAGCAGCGTAGCTCCAGGGGGAGTAAACACCATATATTTT.

This clone was observed once. The V and J genes are TRBV24-1 and TRBJ2-7, with a weak D call TRBD1 (6 bases). The CDR3 is 13 residues long. Germline assignment: CDR1 KGHDR and CDR2 SFDVKD. V gave up 9 bases and J gave up 0 bases, with 11 bases separating them. This CDR3 is CATSDRNSYEQYF. Written as DNA, the CDR3 is TGTGCCACCTCTGACAGGAACTCCTACGAGCAGTACTTC.

The rearrangement uses TRBV14 and TRBJ2-3, with D tentatively TRBD1 (5 bases). V lost 4 bases and J lost 0, with 11 bases in between. From germline, CDR1 is SGHDN and CDR2 FVKESK. The CDR3 totals 15 residues. The chain's CDR3 is CASSRGGTSTDTQYF. The CDR3 DNA follows: TGTGCCAGCAGCCGGGGCGGAACTAGCACAGATACGCAGTATTTT.

The rearrangement uses TRBV5-1 and TRBJ2-3, with a possible D match to TRBD2 (6 bases). This CDR3 has 16 amino acids. V shed 3 bases and J shed 5 bases, with 19 bases lying between them. CDR1 and CDR2 (germline): SGHRS, YFSETQ. The CDR3 is CASSSGDVAAGDTQYF. In DNA, the CDR3 is TGCGCCAGCAGCTCGGGGGACGTCGCCGCCGGAGATACGCAGTATTTT.

The V call is TRBV24-1, the J call TRBJ2-6; TRBD2 is a possible D gene (5 bases). The CDR3 extends over 17 amino acids. Between the trimmed V and J ends, which lost 5 bases and 4 bases, there was a span of 17 bases. The V gene's germline CDR1 is KGHDR and CDR2 SFDVKD. CDR3 region: CATSVASFWAGANVLTF. For the CDR3, the DNA is TGTGCCACCAGTGTCGCTAGCTTCTGGGCCGGGGCCAACGTCCTGACTTTC.

The table lists this clone with a count of one. At one end the junction does not follow the germline gene, possibly because of a read error. The V and J genes are TRBV19 and TRBJ2-5; D may be TRBD1 (6 bases). Germline V gives CDR1 LNHDA, CDR2 SQIVND (reference sequence). CDR3 size: 13 residues. Here the CDR3 reads CASSIIGGLATHF. CDR3 in DNA: TGTGCCAGTAGTATTATTGGGGGCTTGGCTACGCACTTC.

The V gene is TRBV28, the J gene TRBJ2-1, with 11 bases lining up with TRBD2. Germline lookup yields CDR1 MDHEN and CDR2 SYDVKM. V lost 4 bases to trimming and J lost 4 bases; unmatched junction nucleotides: 6. This CDR3 comprises 16 residues. The CDR3 bases are TGTGCCAGCAGTTATTCTCTAGCGGGAGGTTACAATGAGCAGTTCTTC. This sequence encodes CASSYSLAGGYNEQFF.